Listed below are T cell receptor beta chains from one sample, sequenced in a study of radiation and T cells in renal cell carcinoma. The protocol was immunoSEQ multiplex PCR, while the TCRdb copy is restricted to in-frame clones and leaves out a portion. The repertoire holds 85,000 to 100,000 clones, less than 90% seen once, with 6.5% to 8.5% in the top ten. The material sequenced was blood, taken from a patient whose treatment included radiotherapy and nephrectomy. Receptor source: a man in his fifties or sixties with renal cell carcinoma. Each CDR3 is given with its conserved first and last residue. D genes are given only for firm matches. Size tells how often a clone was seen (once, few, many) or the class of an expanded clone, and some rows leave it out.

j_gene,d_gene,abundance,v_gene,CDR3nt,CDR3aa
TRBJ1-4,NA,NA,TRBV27,TGTGCCAGCAGTTTGAAATGGGACCTGTGGGGACCTAATGAAAAACTGTTTTTT,CASSLKWDLWGPNEKLFF
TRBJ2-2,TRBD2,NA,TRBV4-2,TGTGCCAGCAGCCAACAAACTCTAGCGGGAGGCACCGGGGAGCTGTTTTTT,CASSQQTLAGGTGELFF
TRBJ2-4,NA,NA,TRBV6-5,TGTGCCAGCAGTTACGGGACCCCCCACATTCAGTACTTC,CASSYGTPHIQYF
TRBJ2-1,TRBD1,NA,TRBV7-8,TGTGCCAGCAGCTTAGCTGGGACAGGGTGGTACAATGAGCAGTTCTTC,CASSLAGTGWYNEQFF
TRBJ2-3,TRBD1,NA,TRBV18,TGTGCCAGCTCACCGTTTATCGACAGGGGCCCAGATACGCAGTATTTT,CASSPFIDRGPDTQYF
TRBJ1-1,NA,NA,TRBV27,TGTGCCAGCAGTCGGGCCACGGACACTGAAGCTTTCTTT,CASSRATDTEAFF
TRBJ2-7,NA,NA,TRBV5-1,TGCGCCAGCAGCTTGGTTTCGGACACCGTAAGCTCCTACGAGCAGTACTTC,CASSLVSDTVSSYEQYF
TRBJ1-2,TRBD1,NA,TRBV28,TGTGCCAGCAGTTTAGGGGGACAGGGAAGTAACTATGGCTACACCTTC,CASSLGGQGSNYGYTF
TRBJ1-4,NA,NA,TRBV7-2,TGTGCCAGCAGCCGGGGGGCCGGGGAAAAACTGTTTTTT,CASSRGAGEKLFF
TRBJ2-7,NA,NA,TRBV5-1,TGCGCCAGCAGCTTGGAAGGGGGGGATCGCGAGCAGTACTTC,CASSLEGGDREQYF
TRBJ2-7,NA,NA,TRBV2,TGTGCCAGCCAGGGGTATAGTTCGAGCTCCTACGAGCAGTACTTC,CASQGYSSSSYEQYF
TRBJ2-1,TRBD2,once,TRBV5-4,TGTGCCAGCAGCGCCGGGACTAGCGGGAACTACAATGAGCAGTTCTTC,CASSAGTSGNYNEQFF
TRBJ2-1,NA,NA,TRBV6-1,TGTGCCAGCACCGAGGGCCCTGGTTTTTTGAATGAGCAGTTCTTC,CASTEGPGFLNEQFF
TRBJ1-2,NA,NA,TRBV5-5,TGTGCCAGCAGCTTGAGGGGTGGCTACACCTTC,CASSLRGGYTF
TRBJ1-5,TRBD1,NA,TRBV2,TGTGCCAGTGCCGGGACAGGTAATCAGCCCCAGCATTTT,CASAGTGNQPQHF
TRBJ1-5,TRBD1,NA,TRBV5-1,TGCGCCAGCTCTTACAGGGGGGGGCAGCCCCAGCATTTT,CASSYRGGQPQHF
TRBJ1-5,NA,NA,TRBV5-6,TGTGCCAGCAGCTTGGGTAGGACCTATCAGCCCCAGCATTTT,CASSLGRTYQPQHF
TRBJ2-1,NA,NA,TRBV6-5,TGTGCCAGCAGTCTCTTCCATGAGCAGTTCTTC,CASSLFHEQFF
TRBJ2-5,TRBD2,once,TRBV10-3,TGTGCCATCAGTGAGGTCCTAGCGGGAGGGGAGACCCAGTACTTC,CAISEVLAGGETQYF
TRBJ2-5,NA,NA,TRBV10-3,TGTGCCATCAGTGCCTCCCAAGAGACCCAGTACTTC,CAISASQETQYF